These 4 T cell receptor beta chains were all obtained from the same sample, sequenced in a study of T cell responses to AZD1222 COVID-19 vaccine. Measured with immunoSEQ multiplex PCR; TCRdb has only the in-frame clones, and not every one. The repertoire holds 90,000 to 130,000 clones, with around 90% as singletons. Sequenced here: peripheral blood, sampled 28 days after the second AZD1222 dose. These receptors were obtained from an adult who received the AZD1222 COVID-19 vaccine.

The CDR3 protein is CASSLALTDTQYF. The CDR3 DNA is TGTGCCAGTAGCCTAGCTCTCACAGATACGCAGTATTTT. This chain uses TRBV19 with TRBJ2-3, with D possibly being TRBD2 (5 bases). CDR3 length equals 13 residues. Germline CDR1 reads LNHDA; CDR2 reads SQIVND (reference sequence). V lost 6 bases and J 2 bases, leaving 9 bases between the germline ends.

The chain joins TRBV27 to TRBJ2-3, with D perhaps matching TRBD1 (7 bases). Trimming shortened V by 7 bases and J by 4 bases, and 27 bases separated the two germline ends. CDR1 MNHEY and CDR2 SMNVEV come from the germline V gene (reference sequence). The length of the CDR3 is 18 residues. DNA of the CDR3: TGTGCCAGCACCCCTAAATTGACAGGGTTGGGGGGCCCAGATACGCAGTATTTT. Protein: CASTPKLTGLGGPDTQYF.

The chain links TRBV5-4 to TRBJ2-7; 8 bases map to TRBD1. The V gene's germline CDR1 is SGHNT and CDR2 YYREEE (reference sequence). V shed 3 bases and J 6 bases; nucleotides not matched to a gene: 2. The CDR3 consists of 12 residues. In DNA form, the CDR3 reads TGTGCCAGCAGCTCAGGGGGCGCCGAGCAGTACTTC. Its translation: CASSSGGAEQYF.

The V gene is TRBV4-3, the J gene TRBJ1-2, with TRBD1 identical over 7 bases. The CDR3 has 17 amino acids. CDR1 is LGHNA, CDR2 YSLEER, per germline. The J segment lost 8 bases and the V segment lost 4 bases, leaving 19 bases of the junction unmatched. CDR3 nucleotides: TGCGCCAGCAGCCTGACGACAGGGTACGGCCGGGCGAGAGGCTACACCTTC. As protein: CASSLTTGYGRARGYTF.